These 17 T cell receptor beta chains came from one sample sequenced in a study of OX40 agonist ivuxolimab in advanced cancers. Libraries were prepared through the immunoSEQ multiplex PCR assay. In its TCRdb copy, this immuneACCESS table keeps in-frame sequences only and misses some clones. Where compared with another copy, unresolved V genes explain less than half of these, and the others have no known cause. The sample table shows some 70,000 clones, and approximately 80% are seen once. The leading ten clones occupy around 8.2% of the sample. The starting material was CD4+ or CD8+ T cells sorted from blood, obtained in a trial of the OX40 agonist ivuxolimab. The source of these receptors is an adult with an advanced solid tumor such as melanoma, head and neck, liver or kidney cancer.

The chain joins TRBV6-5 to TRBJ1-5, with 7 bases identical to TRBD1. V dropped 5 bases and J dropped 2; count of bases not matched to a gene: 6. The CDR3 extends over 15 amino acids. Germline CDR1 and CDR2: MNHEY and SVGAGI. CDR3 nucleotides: TGTGCCAGCAGTCCAACAGGGGTGGGCAATCAGCCCCAGCATTTT. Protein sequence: CASSPTGVGNQPQHF.

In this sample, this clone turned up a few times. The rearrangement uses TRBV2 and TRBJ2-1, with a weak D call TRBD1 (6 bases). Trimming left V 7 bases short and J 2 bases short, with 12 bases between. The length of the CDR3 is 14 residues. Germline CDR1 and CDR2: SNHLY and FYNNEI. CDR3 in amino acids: CASNPTGPYNEQFF. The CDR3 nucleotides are TGTGCCAGCAACCCGACAGGACCCTACAATGAGCAGTTCTTC.

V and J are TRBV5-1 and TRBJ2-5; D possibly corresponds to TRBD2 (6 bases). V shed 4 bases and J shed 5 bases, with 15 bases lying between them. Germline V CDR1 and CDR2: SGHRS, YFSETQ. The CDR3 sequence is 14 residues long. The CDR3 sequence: CASSILAGGETQYF. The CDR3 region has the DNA TGCGCCAGCAGCATTCTAGCTGGAGGGGAGACCCAGTACTTC.

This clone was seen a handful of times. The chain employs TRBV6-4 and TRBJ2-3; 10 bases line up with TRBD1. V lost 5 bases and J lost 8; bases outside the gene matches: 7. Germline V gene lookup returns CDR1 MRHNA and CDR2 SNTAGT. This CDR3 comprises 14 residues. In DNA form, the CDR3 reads TGTGCCAGCAGTCCCGGGACAGGGGAAGGTACGCAGTATTTT. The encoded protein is CASSPGTGEGTQYF.

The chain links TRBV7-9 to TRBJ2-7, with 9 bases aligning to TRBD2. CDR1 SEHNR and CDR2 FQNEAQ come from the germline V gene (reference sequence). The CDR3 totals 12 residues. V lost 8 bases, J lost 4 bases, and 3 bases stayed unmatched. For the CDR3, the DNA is TGTGCCAGCGGGCGGGAGGGGTACGAGCAGTACTTC. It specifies CASGREGYEQYF. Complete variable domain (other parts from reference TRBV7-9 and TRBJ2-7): DTGVSQNPRHKITKRGQNVTFRCDPISEHNRLYWYRQTLGQGPEFLTYFQNEAQLEKSRLLSDRFSAERPKGSFSTLEIQRTEQGDSAMYLCASGREGYEQYFGPGTRLTVT.

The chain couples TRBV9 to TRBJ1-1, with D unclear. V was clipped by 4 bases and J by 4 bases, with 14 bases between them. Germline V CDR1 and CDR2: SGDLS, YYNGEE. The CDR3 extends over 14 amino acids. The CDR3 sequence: CASSPRVAGTEAFF. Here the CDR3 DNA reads TGTGCCAGCAGCCCTCGGGTCGCTGGCACTGAAGCTTTCTTT.

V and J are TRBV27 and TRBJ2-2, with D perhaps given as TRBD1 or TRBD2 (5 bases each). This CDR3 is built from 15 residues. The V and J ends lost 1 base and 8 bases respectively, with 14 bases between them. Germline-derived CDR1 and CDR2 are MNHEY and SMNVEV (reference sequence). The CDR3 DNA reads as TGTGCCAGCAGTTTATGGGGACCTACAAGGGGGGAGCTGTTTTTT. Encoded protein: CASSLWGPTRGELFF.

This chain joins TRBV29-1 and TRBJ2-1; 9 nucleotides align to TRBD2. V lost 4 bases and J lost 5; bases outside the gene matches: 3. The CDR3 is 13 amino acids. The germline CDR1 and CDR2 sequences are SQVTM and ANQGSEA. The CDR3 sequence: CSVVGLANNEQFF. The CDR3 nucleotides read TGCAGCGTTGTGGGACTAGCCAACAATGAGCAGTTCTTC.

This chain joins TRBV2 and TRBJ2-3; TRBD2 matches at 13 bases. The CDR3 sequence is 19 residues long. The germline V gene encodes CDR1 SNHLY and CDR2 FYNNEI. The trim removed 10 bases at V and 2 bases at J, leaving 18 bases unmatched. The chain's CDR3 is CANILGLAGSPPLTDTQYF. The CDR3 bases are TGTGCCAACATCCTGGGACTAGCGGGATCCCCGCCGCTCACAGATACGCAGTATTTT.

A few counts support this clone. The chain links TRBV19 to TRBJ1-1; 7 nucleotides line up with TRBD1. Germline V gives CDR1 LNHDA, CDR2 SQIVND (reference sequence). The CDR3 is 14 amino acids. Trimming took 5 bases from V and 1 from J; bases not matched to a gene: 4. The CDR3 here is CASSPRTGNTEAFF. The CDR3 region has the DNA TGTGCCAGTAGTCCAAGGACAGGGAACACTGAAGCTTTCTTT.

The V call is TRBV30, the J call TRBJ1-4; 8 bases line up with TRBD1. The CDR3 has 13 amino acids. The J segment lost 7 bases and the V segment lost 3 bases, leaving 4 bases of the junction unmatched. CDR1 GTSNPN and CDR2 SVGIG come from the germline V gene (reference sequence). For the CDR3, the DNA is TGTGCCTGGAGCGCCGACAGGGGTGAAAAACTGTTTTTT. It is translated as CAWSADRGEKLFF.

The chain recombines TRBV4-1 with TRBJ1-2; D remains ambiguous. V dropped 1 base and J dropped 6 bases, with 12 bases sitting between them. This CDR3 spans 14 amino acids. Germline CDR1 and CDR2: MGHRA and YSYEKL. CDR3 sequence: CASSQGLVDNGYTF. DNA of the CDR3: TGCGCCAGCAGCCAAGGCCTAGTAGACAATGGCTACACCTTC.

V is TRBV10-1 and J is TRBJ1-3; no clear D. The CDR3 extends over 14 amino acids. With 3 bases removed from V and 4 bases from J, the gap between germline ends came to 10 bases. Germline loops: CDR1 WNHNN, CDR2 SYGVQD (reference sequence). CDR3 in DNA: TGCGCCAGCAGTGACTCCGGTTGGGGAAACACCATATATTTT. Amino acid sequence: CASSDSGWGNTIYF.

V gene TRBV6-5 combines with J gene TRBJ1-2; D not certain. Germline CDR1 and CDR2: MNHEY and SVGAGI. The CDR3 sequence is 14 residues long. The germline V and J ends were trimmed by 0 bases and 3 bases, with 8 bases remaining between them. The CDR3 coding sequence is TGTGCCAGCAGTTACTCCCCAGGCGACTATGGCTACACCTTC. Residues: CASSYSPGDYGYTF.

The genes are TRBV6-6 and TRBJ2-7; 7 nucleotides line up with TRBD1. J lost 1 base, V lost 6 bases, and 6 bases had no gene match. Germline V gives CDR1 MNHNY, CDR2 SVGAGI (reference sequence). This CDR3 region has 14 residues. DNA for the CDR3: TGTGCCAGCAGACGCGGACAGGAATCCTACGAGCAGTACTTC. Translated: CASRRGQESYEQYF.

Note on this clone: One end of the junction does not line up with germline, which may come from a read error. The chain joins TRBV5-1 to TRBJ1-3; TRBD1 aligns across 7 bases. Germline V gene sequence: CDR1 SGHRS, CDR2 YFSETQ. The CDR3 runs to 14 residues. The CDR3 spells CASSSPTGGNTIYF. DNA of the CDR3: TGTGCCAGCAGCTCCCCGACAGGGGGAAACACCATATATTTT.

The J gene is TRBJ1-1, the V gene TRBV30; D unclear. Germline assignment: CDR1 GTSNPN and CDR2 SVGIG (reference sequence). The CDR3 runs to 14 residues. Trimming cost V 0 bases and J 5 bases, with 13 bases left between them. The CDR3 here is CAWSVESWVTEAFF. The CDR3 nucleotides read TGTGCCTGGAGTGTCGAATCGTGGGTAACTGAAGCTTTCTTT. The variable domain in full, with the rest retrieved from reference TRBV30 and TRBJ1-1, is SQTIHQWPATLVQPVGSPLSLECTVEGTSNPNLYWYRQAAGRGLQLLFYSVGIGQISSEVPQNLSASRPQDRQFILSSKKLLLSDSGFYLCAWSVESWVTEAFFGQGTRLTVV.